Sequencing of this T cell receptor (beta chain) was carried out in a study of cytomegalovirus exposure and HLA in healthy donors. Study results and caveats: As a later analysis revealed, the rate of TCR association differed by HLA locus, with DRB1 most and HLA-C fewest. Of the V segments, some could not be distinguished, including TRBV6-2 and TRBV6-3, and were excluded. The authors later linked a missense DCLRE1C variant to TCR beta V- and J-gene trimming.

Concerning this clone itself: Its antigen is currently unknown.

Use of 60 Vbeta and 13 Jbeta primers characterized the PCR. TCRdb's copy holds only in-frame clones and misses some; the assay was immunoSEQ multiplex PCR. The repertoire includes about 110,000 clones, approximately 80% of them detected once, and around 0.9% sits in the top ten. Whereas donors were nominally healthy upon sampling, unrecorded immune exposures were probable. The CDR3 runs 13 residues. V was clipped by 0 bases and J by 8 bases, with 9 bases between them. Germline loops: CDR1 LGHNA, CDR2 YNFKEQ. This chain joins TRBV4-2 and TRBJ2-3; tentative D call: TRBD2 (5 bases). The sample was PBMCs. The clonotype comes from a woman aged 30 to 39 in good health and CMV-seronegative. CDR3 sequence reads: CASSQERVGTQYF. CDR3 nucleotides: TGTGCCAGCAGCCAAGAGAGGGTGGGTACGCAGTATTTT.